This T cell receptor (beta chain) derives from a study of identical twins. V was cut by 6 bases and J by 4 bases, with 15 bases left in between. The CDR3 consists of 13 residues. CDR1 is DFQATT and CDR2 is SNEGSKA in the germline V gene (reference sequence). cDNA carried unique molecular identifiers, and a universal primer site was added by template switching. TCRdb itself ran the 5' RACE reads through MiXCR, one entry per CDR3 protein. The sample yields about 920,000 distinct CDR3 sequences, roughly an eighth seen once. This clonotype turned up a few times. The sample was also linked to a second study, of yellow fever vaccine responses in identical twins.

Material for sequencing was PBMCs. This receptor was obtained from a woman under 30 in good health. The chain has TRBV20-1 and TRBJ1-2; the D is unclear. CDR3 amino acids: CSAPRAGSYGYTF. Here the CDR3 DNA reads TGCAGTGCCCCCCGGGCAGGTTCCTATGGCTACACCTTC.